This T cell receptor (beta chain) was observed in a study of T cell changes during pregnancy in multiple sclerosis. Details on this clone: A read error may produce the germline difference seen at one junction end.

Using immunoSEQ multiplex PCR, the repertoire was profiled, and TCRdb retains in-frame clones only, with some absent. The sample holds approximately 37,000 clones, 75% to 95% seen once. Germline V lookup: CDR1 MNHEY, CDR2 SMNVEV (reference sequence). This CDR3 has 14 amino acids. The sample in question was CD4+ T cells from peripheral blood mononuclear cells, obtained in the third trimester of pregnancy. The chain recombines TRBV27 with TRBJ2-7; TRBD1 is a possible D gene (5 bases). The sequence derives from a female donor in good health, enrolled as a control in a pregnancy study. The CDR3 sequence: CASSSTGISHEQYF. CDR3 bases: TGTGCCAGCAGTTCAACAGGAATCTCCCACGAGCAGTACTTC.